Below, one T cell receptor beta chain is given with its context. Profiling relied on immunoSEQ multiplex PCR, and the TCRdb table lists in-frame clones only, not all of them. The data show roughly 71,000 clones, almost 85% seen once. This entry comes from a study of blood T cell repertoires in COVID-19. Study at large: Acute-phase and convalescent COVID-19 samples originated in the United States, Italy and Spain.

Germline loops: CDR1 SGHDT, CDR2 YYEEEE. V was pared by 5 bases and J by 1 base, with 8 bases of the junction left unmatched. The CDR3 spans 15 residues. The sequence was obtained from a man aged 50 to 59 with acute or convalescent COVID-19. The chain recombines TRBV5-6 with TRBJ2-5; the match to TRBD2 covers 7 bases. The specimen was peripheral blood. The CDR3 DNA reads TGTGCCAGCAGTCTGACCGGGAGGTTCCAAGAGACCCAGTACTTC. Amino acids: CASSLTGRFQETQYF.